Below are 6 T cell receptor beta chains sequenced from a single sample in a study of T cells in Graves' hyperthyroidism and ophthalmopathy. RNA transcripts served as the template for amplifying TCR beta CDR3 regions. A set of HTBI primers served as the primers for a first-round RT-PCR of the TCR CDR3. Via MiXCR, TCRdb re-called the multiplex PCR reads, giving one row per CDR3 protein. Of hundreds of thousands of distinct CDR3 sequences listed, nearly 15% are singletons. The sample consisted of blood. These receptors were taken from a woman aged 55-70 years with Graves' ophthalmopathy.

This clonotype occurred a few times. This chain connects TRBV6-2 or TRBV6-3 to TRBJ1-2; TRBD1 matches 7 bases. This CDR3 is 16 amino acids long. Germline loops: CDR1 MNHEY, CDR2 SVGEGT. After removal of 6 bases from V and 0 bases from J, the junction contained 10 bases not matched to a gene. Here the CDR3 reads CASRFAGGQANYGYTF. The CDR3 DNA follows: TGTGCCAGCAGATTCGCAGGAGGACAGGCTAACTATGGCTACACCTTC.

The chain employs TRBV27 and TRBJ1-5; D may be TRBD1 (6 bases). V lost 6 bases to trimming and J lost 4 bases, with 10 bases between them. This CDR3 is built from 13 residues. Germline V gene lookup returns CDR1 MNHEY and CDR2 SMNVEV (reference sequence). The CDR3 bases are TGTGCCAGCAGGGGGACACCTAATCAGCCCCAGCATTTT. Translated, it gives CASRGTPNQPQHF.

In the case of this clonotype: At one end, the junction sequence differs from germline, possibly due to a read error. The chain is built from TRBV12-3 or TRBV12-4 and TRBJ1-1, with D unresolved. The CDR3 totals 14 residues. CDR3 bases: TGTGCCAGCGCCCACTGGGGAGTGAACGCTGAAGCTTTCTTT. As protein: CASAHWGVNAEAFF.

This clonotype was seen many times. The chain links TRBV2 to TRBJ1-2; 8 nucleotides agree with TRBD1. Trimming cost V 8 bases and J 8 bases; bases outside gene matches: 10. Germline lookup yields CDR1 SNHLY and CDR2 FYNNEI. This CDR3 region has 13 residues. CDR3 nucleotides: TGTGCCAGCGGGAGGACAGGGAATGGCGGCTACACCTTC. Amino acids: CASGRTGNGGYTF. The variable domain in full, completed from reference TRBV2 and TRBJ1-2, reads EPEVTQTPSHQVTQMGQEVILRCVPISNHLYFYWYRQILGQKVEFLVSFYNNEISEKSEIFDDQFSVERPDGSNFTLKIRSTKLEDSAMYFCASGRTGNGGYTFGSGTRLTVV.

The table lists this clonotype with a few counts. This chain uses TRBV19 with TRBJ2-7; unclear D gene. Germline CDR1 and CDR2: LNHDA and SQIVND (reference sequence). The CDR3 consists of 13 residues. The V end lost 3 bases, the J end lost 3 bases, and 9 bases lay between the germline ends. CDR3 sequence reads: CASSMKPYYEQYF. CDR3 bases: TGTGCCAGTAGTATGAAGCCCTACTACGAGCAGTACTTC.

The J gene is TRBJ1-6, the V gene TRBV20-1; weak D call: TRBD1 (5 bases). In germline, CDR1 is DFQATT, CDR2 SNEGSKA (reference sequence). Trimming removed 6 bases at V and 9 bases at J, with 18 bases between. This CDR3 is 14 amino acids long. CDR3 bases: TGCAGTGCCCGGCCCAGGGTGAGGGGTTCACCCCTCCACTTT. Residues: CSARPRVRGSPLHF.